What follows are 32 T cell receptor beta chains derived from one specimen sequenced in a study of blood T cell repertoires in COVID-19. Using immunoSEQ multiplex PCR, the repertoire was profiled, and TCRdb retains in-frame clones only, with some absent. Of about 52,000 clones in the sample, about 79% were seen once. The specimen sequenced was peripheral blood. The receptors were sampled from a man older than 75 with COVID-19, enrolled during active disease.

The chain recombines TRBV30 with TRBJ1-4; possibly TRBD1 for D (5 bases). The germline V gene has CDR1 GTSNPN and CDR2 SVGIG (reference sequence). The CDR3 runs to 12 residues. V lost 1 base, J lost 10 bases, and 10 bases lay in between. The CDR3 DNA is TGTGCCTGGAGTGGGGGGGTACGAAAACTGTTTTTT. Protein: CAWSGGVRKLFF.

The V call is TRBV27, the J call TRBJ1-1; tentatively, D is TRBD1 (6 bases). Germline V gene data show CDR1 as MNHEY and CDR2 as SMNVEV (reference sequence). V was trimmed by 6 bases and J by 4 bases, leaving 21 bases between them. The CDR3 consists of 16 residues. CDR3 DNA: TGTGCCAGCAGCCAGGGAAGGACAGCGGGGCTCACTGAAGCTTTCTTT. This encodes CASSQGRTAGLTEAFF.

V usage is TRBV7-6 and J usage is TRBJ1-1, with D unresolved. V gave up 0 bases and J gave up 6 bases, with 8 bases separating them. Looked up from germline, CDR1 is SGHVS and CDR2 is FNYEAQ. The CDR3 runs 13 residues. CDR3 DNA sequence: TGTGCCAGCAGCTTAGCCCCGAGGGCTGAAGCTTTCTTT. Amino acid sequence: CASSLAPRAEAFF.

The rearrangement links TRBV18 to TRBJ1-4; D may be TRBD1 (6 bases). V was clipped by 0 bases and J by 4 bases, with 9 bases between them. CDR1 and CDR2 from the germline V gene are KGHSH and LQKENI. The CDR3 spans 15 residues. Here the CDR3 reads CASSPPSRGNEKLFF. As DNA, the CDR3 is TGTGCCAGCTCACCACCGTCCAGGGGTAATGAAAAACTGTTTTTT.

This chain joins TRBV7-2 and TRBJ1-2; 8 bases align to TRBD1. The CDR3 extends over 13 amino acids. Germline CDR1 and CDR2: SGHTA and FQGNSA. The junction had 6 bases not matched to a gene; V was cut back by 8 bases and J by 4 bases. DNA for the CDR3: TGTGCCAGCGCAGGGGACAGGTTCTATGGCTACACCTTC. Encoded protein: CASAGDRFYGYTF. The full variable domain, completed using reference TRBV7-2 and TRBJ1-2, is GAGVSQSPSNKVTEKGKDVELRCDPISGHTALYWYRQSLGQGLEFLIYFQGNSAPDKSGLPSDRFSAERTGGSVSTLTIQRTQQEDSAVYLCASAGDRFYGYTFGSGTRLTVV.

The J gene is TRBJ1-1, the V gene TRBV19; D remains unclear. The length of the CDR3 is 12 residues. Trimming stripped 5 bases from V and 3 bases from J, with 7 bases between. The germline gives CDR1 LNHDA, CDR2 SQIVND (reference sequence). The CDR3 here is CASSRGDTEAFF. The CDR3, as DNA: TGTGCCAGTAGTCGAGGAGACACTGAAGCTTTCTTT.

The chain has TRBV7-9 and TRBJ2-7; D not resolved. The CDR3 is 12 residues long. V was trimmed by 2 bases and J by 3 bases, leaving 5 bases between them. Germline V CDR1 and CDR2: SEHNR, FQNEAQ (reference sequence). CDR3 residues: CASSLNSYEQYV. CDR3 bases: TGTGCCAGCAGCTTAAACAGCTACGAGCAGTACGTC.

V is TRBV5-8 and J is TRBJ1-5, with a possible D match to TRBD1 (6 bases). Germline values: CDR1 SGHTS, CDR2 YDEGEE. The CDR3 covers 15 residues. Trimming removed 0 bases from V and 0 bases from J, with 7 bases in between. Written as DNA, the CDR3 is TGTGCCAGCAGCTTGGGGACAGATAGCAATCAGCCCCAGCATTTT. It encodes CASSLGTDSNQPQHF.

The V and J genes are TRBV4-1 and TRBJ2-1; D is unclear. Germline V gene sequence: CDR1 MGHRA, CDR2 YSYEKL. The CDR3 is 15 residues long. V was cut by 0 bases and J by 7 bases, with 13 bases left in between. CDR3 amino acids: CASSQEGTLGNEQFF. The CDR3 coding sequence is TGCGCCAGCAGCCAAGAGGGCACCCTTGGAAATGAGCAGTTCTTC.

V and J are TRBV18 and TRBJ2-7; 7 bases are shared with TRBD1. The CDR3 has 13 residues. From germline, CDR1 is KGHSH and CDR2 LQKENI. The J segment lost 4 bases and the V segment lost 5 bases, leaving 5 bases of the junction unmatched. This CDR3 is CASSSGGDYEQYV. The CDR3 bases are TGTGCCAGCTCATCAGGGGGTGATTACGAGCAGTACGTC.

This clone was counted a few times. CDR3 sequence reads: CASQGLGDSPLHF. CDR3 nucleotide sequence: TGTGCCAGCCAGGGACTCGGGGATTCACCCCTCCACTTT. The V call is TRBV28, the J call TRBJ1-6; a possible D gene is TRBD1 (5 bases). Trimming took off 8 bases at V and 8 bases at J, with 13 bases between the two ends. The V gene's germline CDR1 is MDHEN and CDR2 SYDVKM. The CDR3 has 13 amino acids.

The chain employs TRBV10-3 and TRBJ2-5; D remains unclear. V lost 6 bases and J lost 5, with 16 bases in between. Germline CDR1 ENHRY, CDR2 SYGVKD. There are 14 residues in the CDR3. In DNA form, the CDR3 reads TGTGCCATCAGCCAAACTGGTCCCATGGAGACCCAGTACTTC. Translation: CAISQTGPMETQYF.

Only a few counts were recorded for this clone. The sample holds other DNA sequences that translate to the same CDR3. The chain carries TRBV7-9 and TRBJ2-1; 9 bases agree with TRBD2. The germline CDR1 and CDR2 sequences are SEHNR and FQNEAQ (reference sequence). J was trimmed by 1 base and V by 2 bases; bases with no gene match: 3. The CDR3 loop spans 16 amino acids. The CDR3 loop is CASSLSLAGSYNEQFF. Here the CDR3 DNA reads TGTGCCAGCAGCTTAAGCCTAGCGGGGTCCTACAATGAGCAGTTCTTC.

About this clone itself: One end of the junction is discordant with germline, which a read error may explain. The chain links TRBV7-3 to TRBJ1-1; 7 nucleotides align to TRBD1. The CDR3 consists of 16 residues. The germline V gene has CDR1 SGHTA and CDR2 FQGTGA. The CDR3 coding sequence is TGTGCCAGCAGCCTAACCCCACAGGGGATGAACACTGAAGCTTTCTTT. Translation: CASSLTPQGMNTEAFF.

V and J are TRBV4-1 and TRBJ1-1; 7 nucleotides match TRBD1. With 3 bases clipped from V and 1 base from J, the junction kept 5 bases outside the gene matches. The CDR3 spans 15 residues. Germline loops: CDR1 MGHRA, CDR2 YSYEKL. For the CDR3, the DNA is TGCGCCAGCAGCCATCTGGGACAGCCGAACACTGAAGCTTTCTTT. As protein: CASSHLGQPNTEAFF.

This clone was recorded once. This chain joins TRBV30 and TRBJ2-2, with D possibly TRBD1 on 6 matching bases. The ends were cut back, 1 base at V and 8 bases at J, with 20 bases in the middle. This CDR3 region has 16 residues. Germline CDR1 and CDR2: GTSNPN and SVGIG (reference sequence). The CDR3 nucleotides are TGTGCCTGGAGTGCCGTACCCGCAGGGGAAGGGGGGGAGCTGTTTTTT. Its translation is CAWSAVPAGEGGELFF.

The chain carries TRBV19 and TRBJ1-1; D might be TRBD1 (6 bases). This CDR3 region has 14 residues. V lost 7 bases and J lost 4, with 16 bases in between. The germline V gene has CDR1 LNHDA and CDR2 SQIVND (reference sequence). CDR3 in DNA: TGTGCCAGTACCAGGGGACAAGGGGGCACTGAAGCTTTCTTT. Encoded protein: CASTRGQGGTEAFF.

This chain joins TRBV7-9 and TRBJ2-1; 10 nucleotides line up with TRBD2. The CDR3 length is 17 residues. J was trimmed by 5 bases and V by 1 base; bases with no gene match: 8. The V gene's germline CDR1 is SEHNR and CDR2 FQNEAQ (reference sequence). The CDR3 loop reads CASSLVRAGGLHNEQFF. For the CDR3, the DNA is TGTGCCAGCAGCTTAGTTCGAGCGGGAGGGCTCCACAATGAGCAGTTCTTC. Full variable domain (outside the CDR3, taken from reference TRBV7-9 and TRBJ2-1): DTGVSQNPRHKITKRGQNVTFRCDPISEHNRLYWYRQTLGQGPEFLTYFQNEAQLEKSRLLSDRFSAERPKGSFSTLEIQRTEQGDSAMYLCASSLVRAGGLHNEQFFGPGTRLTVL.

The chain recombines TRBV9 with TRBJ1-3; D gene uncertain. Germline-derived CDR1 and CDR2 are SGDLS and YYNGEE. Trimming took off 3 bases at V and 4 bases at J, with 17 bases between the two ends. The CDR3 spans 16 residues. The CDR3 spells CASSARKGEPGNTIYF. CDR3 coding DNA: TGTGCCAGCAGCGCTCGTAAGGGAGAGCCCGGAAACACCATATATTTT.

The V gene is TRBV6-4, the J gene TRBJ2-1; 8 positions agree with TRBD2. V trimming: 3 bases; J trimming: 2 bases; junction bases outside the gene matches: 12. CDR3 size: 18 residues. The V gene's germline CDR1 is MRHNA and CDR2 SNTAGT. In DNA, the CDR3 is TGTGCCAGCAGTGAATTCAGCGGGGGTACCAGGGCCTACAATGAGCAGTTCTTC. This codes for CASSEFSGGTRAYNEQFF.

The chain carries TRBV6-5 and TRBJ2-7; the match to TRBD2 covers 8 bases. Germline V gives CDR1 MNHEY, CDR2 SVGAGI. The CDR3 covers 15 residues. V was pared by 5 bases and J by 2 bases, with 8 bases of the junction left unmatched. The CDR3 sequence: CASSPGRVQTYEQYF. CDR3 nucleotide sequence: TGTGCCAGCAGTCCCGGGAGGGTCCAGACCTACGAGCAGTACTTC.

CDR3 protein: CASSDTGTLQFF. The CDR3 DNA reads as TGTGCCAGCAGCGATACCGGGACTCTCCAGTTCTTC. The chain joins TRBV6-6 to TRBJ2-1, with D tentatively TRBD2 (6 bases). V shed 6 bases and J shed 13 bases, with 16 bases lying between them. In germline, CDR1 is MNHNY, CDR2 SVGAGI (reference sequence). The length of the CDR3 is 12 residues.

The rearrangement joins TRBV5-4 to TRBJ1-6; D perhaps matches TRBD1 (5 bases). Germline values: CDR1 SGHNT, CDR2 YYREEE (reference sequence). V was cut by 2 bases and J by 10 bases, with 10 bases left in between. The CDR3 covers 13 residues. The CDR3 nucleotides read TGTGCCAGCAGCTTTTGGGGGGGGTCACCCCTCCACTTT. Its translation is CASSFWGGSPLHF.

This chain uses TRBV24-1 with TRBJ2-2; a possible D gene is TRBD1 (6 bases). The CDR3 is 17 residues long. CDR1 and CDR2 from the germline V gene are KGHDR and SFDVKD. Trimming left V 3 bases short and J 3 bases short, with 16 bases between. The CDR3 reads CATSDPLDRTYTGELFF. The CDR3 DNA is TGTGCCACCAGTGATCCATTAGACAGGACGTACACCGGGGAGCTGTTTTTT.

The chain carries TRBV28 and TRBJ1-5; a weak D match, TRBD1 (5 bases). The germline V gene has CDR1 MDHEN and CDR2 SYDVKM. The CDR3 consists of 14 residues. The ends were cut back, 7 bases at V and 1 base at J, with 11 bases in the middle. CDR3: CASNSGGSNQPQHF. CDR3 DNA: TGTGCCAGCAATTCCGGGGGGAGCAATCAGCCCCAGCATTTT.

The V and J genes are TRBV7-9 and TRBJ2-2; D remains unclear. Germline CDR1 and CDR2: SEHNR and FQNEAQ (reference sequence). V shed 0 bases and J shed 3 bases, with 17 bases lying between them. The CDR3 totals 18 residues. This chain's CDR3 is CASSLAVGPTRHTGELFF. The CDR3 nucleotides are TGTGCCAGCAGCTTAGCTGTGGGCCCTACCCGGCACACCGGGGAGCTGTTTTTT. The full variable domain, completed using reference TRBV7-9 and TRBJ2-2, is DTGVSQNPRHKITKRGQNVTFRCDPISEHNRLYWYRQTLGQGPEFLTYFQNEAQLEKSRLLSDRFSAERPKGSFSTLEIQRTEQGDSAMYLCASSLAVGPTRHTGELFFGEGSRLTVL.

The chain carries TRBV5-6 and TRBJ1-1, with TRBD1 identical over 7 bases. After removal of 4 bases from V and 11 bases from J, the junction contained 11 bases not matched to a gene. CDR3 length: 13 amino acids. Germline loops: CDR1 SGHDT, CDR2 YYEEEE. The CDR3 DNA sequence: TGTGCCAGCAGCGCAGACGAGGGGGCTTGGGCTTTCTTT. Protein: CASSADEGAWAFF. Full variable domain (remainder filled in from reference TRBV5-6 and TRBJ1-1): DAGVTQSPTHLIKTRGQQVTLRCSPKSGHDTVSWYQQALGQGPQFIFQYYEEEERQRGNFPDRFSGHQFPNYSSELNVNALLLGDSALYLCASSADEGAWAFFGQGTRLTVV.

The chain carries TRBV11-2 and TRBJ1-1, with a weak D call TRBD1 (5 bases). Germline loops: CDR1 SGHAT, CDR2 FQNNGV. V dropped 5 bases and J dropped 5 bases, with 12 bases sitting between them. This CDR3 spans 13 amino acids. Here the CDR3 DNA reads TGTGCCAGCAGCCCCGACAGACAGACTGAAGCTTTCTTT. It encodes CASSPDRQTEAFF.

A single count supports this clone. In nucleotides, the CDR3 is TGCGCCAGCCGCGAGACCCCTAGCTCCTACAATGAGCAGTTCTTC. It is translated as CASRETPSSYNEQFF. J is TRBJ2-1 and V is TRBV5-1, with D unclear. This CDR3 contains 15 residues. V lost 7 bases to trimming and J lost 0 bases, with 14 bases between them. CDR1 and CDR2 from the germline V gene are SGHRS and YFSETQ.

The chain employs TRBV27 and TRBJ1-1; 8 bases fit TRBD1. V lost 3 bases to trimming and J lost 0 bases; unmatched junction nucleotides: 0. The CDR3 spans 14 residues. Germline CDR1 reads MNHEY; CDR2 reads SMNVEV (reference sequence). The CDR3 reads CASSLGQVNTEAFF. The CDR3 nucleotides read TGTGCCAGCAGTTTGGGACAGGTGAACACTGAAGCTTTCTTT.

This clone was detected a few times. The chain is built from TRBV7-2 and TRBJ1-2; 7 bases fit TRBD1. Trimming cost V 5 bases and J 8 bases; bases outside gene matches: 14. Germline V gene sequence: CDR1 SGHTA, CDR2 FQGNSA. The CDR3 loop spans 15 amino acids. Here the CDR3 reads CASSATNNRGKGYTF. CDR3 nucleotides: TGTGCCAGCAGCGCCACAAATAACAGGGGAAAGGGCTACACCTTC.

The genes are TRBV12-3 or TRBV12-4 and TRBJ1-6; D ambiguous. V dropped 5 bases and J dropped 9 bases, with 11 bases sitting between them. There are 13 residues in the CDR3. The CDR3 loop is CASSPLSSSPLHF. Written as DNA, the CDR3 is TGTGCCAGCAGTCCCTTGTCGAGTTCACCCCTCCACTTT.